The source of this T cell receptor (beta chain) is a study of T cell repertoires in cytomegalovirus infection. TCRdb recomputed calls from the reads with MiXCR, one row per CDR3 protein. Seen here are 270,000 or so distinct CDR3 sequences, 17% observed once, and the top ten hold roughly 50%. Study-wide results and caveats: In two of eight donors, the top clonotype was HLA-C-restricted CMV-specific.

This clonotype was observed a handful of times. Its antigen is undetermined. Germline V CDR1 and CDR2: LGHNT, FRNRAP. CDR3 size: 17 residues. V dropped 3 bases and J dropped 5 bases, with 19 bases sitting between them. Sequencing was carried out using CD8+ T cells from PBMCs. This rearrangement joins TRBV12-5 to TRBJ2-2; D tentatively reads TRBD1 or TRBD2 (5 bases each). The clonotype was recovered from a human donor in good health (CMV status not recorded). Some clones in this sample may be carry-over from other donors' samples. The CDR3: CASGFKGDRRGTGELFF. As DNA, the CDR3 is TGTGCTAGTGGTTTTAAAGGGGACCGAAGAGGAACCGGGGAGCTGTTTTTT.